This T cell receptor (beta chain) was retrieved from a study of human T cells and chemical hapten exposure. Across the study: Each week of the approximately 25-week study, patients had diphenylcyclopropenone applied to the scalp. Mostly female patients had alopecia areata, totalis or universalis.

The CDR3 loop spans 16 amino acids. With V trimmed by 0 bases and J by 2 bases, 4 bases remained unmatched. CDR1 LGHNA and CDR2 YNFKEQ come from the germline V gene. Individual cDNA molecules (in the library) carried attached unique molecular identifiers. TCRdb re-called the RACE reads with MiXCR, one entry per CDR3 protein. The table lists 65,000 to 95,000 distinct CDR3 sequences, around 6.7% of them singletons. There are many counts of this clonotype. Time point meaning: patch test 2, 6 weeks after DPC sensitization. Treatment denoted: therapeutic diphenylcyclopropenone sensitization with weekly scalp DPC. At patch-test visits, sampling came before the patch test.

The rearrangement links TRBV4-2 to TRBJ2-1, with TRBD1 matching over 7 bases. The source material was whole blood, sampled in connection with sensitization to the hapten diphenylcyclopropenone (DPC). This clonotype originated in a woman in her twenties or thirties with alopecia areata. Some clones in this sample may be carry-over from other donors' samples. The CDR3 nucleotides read TGTGCCAGCAGCCAAGAAGGGGGCTTAACCTACAATGAGCAGTTCTTC. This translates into CASSQEGGLTYNEQFF.